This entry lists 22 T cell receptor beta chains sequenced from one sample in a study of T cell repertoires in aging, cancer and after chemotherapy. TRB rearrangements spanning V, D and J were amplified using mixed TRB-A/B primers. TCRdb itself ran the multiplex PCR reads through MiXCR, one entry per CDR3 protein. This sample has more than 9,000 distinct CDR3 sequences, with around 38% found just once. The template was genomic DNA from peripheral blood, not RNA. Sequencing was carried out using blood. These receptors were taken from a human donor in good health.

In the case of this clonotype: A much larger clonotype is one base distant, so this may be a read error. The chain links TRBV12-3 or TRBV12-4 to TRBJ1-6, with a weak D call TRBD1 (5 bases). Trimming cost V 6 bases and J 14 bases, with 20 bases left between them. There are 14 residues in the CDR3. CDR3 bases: TGTGCCAGCAGCTTGGGCCAGGGTGGCTCAGCCCTCCACTTT. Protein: CASSLGQGGSALHF.

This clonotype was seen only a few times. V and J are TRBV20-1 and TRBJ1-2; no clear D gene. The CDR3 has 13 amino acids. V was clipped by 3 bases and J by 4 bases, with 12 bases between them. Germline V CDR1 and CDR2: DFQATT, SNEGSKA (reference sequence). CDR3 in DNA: TGCAGTGCTAGCGAGAAGAACGGCTATGGCTACACCTTC. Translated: CSASEKNGYGYTF.

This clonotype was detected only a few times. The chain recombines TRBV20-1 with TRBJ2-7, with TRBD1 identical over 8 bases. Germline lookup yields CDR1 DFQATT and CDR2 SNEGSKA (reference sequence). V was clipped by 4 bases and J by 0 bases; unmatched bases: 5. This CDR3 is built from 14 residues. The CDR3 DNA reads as TGCAGTGCTACGGGACAGGAGAACTCCTACGAGCAGTACGTC. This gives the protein CSATGQENSYEQYV.

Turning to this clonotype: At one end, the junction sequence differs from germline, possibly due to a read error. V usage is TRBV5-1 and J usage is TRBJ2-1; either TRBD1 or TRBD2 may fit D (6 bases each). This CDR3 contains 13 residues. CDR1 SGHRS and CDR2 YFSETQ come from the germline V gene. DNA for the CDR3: TGTGCCAGCAGCTTGGAGGGGGACAATGAGCAGTTCTTC. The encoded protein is CASSLEGDNEQFF.

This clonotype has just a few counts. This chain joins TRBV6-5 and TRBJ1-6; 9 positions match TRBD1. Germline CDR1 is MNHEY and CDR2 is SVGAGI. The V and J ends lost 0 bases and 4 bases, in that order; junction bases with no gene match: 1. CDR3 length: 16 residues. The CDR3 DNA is TGTGCCAGCAGTTACTCGGGACAGGGTTATAATTCACCCCTCCACTTT. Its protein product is CASSYSGQGYNSPLHF.

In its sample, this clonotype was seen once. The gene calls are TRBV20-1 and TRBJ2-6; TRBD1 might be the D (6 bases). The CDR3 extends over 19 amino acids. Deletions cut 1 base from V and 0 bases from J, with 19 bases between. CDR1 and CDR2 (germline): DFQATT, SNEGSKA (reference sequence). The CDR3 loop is CSARVTYGQRNSGANVLTF. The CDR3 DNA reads TGCAGTGCTAGAGTTACGTACGGACAGCGGAACTCTGGGGCCAACGTCCTGACTTTC.

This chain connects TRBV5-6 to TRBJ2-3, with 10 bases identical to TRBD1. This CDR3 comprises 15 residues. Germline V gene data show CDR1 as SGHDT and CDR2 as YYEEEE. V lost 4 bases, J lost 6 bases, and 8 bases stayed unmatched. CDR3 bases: TGTGCCAGCAGCCCATGGGACAGGGGAACGGATACGCAGTATTTT. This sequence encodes CASSPWDRGTDTQYF.

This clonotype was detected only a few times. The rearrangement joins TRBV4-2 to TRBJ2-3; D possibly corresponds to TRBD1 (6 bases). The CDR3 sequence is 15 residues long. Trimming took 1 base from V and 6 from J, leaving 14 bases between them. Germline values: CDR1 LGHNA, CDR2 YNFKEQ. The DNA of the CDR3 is TGTGCCAGCAGCCAAGGAGAGGGGGACGGTGATACGCAGTATTTT. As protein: CASSQGEGDGDTQYF.

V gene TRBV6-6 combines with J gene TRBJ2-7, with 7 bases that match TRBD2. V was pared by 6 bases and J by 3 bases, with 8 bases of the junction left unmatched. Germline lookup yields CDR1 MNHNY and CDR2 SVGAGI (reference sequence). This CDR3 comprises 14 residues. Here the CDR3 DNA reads TGTGCCAGCAGAAACTCGGGGGGTTACTACGAGCAGTACGTC. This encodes CASRNSGGYYEQYV.

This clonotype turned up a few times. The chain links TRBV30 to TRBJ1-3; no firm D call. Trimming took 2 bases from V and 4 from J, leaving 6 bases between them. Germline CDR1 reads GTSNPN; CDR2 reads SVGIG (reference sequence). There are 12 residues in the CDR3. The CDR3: CAWSPRGNTIYF. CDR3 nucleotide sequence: TGTGCCTGGAGTCCACGGGGAAACACCATATATTTT.

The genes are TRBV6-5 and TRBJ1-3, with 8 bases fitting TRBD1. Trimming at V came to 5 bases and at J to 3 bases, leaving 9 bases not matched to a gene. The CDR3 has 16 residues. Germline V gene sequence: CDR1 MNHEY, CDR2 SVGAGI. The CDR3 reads CASSADRDWGGNTIYF. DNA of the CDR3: TGTGCCAGCAGTGCGGACAGGGATTGGGGTGGAAACACCATATATTTT.

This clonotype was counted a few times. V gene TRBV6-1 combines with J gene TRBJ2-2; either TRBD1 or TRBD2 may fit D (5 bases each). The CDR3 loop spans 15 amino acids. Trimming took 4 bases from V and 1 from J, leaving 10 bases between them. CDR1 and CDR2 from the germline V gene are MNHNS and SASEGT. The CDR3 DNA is TGTGCCAGCAGTGCGGGACGGCTGAACACCGGGGAGCTGTTTTTT. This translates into CASSAGRLNTGELFF.

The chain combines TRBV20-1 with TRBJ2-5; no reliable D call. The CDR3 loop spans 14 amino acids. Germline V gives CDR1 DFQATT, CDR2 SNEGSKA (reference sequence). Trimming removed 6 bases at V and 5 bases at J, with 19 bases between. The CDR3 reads CSAESNRPGETQYF. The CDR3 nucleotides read TGCAGTGCAGAGAGCAATCGCCCTGGGGAGACCCAGTACTTC.

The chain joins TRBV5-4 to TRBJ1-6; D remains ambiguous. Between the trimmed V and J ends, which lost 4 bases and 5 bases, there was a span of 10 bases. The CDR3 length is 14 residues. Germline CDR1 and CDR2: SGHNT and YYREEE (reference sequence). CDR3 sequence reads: CASSNRGNNSPLHF. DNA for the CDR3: TGTGCCAGCAGCAATCGGGGAAATAATTCACCCCTCCACTTT.

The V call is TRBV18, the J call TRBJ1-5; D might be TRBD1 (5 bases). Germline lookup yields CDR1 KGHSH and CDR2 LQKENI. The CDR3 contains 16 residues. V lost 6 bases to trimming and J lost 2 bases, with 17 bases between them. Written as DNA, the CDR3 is TGTGCCAGCTCCACCCGAGGGGTAAGGGGCAATCAGCCCCAGCATTTT. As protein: CASSTRGVRGNQPQHF. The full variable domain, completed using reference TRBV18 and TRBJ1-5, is NAGVMQNPRHLVRRRGQEARLRCSPMKGHSHVYWYRQLPEEGLKFMVYLQKENIIDESGMPKERFSAEFPKEGPSILRIQQVVRGDSAAYFCASSTRGVRGNQPQHFGDGTRLSIL.

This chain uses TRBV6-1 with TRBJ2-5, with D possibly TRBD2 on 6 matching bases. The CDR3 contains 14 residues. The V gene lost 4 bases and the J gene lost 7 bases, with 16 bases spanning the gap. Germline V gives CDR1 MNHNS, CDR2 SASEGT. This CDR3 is CASSGRDSWGTQYF. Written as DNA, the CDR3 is TGTGCCAGCAGTGGCCGGGACTCCTGGGGGACCCAGTACTTC.

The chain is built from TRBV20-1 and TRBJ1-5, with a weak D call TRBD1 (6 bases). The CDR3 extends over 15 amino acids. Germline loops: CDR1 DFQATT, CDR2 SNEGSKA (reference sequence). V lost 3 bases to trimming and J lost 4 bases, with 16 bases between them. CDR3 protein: CSASGLGQINQPQHF. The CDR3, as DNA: TGCAGTGCTAGCGGCCTAGGACAGATTAATCAGCCCCAGCATTTT.

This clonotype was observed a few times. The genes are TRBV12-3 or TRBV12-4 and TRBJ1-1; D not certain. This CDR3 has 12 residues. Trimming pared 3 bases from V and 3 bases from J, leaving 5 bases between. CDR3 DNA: TGTGCCAGCAGTTTGTGGGACACTGAAGCTTTCTTT. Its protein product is CASSLWDTEAFF.

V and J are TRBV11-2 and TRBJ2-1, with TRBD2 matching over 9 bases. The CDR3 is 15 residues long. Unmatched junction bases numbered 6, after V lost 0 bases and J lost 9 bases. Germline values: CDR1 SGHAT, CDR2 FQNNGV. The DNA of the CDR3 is TGTGCCAGCAGCTTAGAGGTAGCGGGGGCACCTGAGCAGTTCTTC. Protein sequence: CASSLEVAGAPEQFF.

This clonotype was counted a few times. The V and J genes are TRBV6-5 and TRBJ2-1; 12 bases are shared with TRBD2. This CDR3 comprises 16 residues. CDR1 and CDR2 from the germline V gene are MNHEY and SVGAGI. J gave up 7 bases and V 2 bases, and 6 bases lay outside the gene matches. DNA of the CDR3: TGTGCCAGCAGTTACCCTACTAGCGGGGGGTCAAATGAGCAGTTCTTC. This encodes CASSYPTSGGSNEQFF.

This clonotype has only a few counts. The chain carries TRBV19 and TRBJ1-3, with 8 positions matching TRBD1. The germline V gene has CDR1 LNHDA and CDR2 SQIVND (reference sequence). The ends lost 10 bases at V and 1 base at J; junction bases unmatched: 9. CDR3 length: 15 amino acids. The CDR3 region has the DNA TGTGCCACCCTACGGACAGGGAAGTCTGGAAACACCATATATTTT. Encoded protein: CATLRTGKSGNTIYF.

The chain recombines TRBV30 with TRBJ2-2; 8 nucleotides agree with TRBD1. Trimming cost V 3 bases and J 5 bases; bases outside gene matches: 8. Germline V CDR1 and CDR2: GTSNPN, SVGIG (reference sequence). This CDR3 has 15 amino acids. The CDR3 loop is CAWSRRTGHTGELFF. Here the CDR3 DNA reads TGTGCCTGGAGCCGACGGACAGGGCATACCGGGGAGCTGTTTTTT.